These 19 T cell receptor beta chains originate from one sample sequenced in a study of molecular identifiers for immune sequencing clone quantification (dated by TCRdb to 2016 to 2018). Preparation of the library involved PCR. TCRdb lists the instrument as NextSeq 500. In TCRdb, the public reads were trimmed at Q25 with fastp and aligned with MiXCR, with productive beta chains retained. All rows with the same CDR3 protein become a single entry with the most common DNA and genes. A total of hundreds of thousands of distinct CDR3 sequences appear in this sample, around 25% of them only once. The top ten clonotypes cover 0.6% to 0.9% of the sample. Input material: naive CD8+ T cells from blood, with Jurkat cell RNA spiked in. Read against the paper, the sample's cell subset or site label means: FACS-sorted CD8+CD4-CCR7+CD45RA+ naive T cells. These receptors all stem from a human donor in good health. Some libraries in this study had Jurkat cell RNA spiked in.

Comment on this clonotype: This may be a read error, as it is one base from a much larger clone. The V call is TRBV6-2 or TRBV6-3, the J call TRBJ1-5; possibly TRBD1 for D (5 bases). From germline, CDR1 is MNHEY and CDR2 SVGEGT. This CDR3 has 13 amino acids. CDR3 coding DNA: TGTGCCAGCAGGGACTGGGGCAATCAGCCCCGGCATTTT. Protein sequence: CASRDWGNQPRHF.

The sample holds a few counts of this clonotype. The chain combines TRBV7-6 with TRBJ2-7; D gene unclear. The CDR3 length is 15 residues. CDR1 and CDR2 from the germline V gene are SGHVS and FNYEAQ. Trimming removed 1 base from V and 0 bases from J, with 10 bases in between. The CDR3 DNA reads TGTGCCAGCAGCTTAGATTGGGCACCCTCCTACGAGCAGTACTTC. Amino acid sequence: CASSLDWAPSYEQYF.

The CDR3 protein is CASSYPRTSGRTNEQFF. The DNA for the CDR3 is TGTGCCAGCAGTTATCCCCGGACTAGCGGGAGAACAAATGAGCAGTTCTTC. The V gene is TRBV6-2 or TRBV6-3, the J gene TRBJ2-1; TRBD2 matches 13 bases. Germline CDR1 reads MNHEY; CDR2 reads SVGEGT. V shed 3 bases, J shed 7 bases, and the junction held 9 bases outside the gene matches. This CDR3 has 17 amino acids.

This clonotype was seen only a few times. The chain recombines TRBV19 with TRBJ2-7; D is perhaps TRBD1 (5 bases). The V end lost 3 bases, the J end lost 4 bases, and 16 bases lay between the germline ends. The CDR3 has 15 residues. The V gene's germline CDR1 is LNHDA and CDR2 SQIVND (reference sequence). The CDR3 nucleotides read TGTGCCAGTAGTATGGGTACAGGATCCGGGTACGAGCAGTACTTC. This sequence encodes CASSMGTGSGYEQYF.

Concerning this clonotype: An end of the junction does not agree with germline; a read error may underlie this. The V and J genes are TRBV5-1 and TRBJ2-1; 8 bases fit TRBD1. The CDR3 has 17 residues. Germline values: CDR1 SGHRS, CDR2 YFSETQ. CDR3 DNA sequence: TGCGCCAGCCGCTTTTCCCTGGACAGGGTTCCCATCAATGAGCAGTTCTTC. It encodes CASRFSLDRVPINEQFF.

As for this clonotype: Given a much more abundant clone one base away, this may be a read error. J is TRBJ2-2 and V is TRBV12-3 or TRBV12-4, with D unresolved. The germline V and J ends were trimmed by 5 bases and 6 bases, with 13 bases remaining between them. The CDR3 sequence is 14 residues long. CDR3 loop: CASSDTEWAGELFF. As DNA, the CDR3 is TGTGCCAGCAGTGACACGGAGTGGGCCGGGGAGCTGTTTTTT.

Points on this clonotype: A single base separates this from a much larger clone, so it may be a read error. The V and J genes are TRBV3-1 and TRBJ2-3, with a weak D call TRBD2 (6 bases). Germline CDR1 is LGHDT and CDR2 is YNNKEL (reference sequence). This CDR3 is built from 17 residues. V lost 1 base and J 8 bases, leaving 22 bases between the germline ends. The CDR3 DNA sequence: TGTGCCAGCAGCCAAGCGCTTTTTCTGACGGTGGAGGGTACGCAGTATTTT. Amino acid sequence: CASSQALFLTVEGTQYF.

The gene calls are TRBV20-1 and TRBJ1-1, with no clear D. There are 12 residues in the CDR3. Per the germline V gene, CDR1 is DFQATT and CDR2 is SNEGSKA (reference sequence). Trimming pared 8 bases from V and 2 bases from J, leaving 12 bases between. The CDR3 DNA reads as TGCAGTCATCGGACCTTCAACACTGAAGCTTTCTTT. This encodes CSHRTFNTEAFF.

At least ten counts were recorded for this clonotype. The CDR3 sequence is CASSSGTPYEQYF. CDR3 in DNA: TGTGCCAGCAGCTCAGGGACCCCCTACGAGCAGTACTTC. The chain uses TRBV7-6 and TRBJ2-7; D tentatively reads TRBD1 or TRBD2 (5 bases each). This CDR3 has 13 amino acids. Looked up from germline, CDR1 is SGHVS and CDR2 is FNYEAQ. Between the trimmed V and J ends, which lost 4 bases and 2 bases, there was a span of 9 bases. The full variable domain, completed using reference TRBV7-6 and TRBJ2-7, is GAGVSQSPRYKVTKRGQDVALRCDPISGHVSLYWYRQALGQGPEFLTYFNYEAQQDKSGLPNDRFSAERPEGSISTLTIQRTEQRDSAMYRCASSSGTPYEQYFGPGTRLTVT.

As for this clonotype: This may be a read error, as it is one base from a much larger clone. This chain connects TRBV29-1 to TRBJ1-4; D unclear. Germline loops: CDR1 SQVTM, CDR2 ANQGSEA. The CDR3 is 15 amino acids. Trimming pared 0 bases from V and 4 bases from J, leaving 12 bases between. CDR3 nucleotide sequence: TGCAGCGTTGAAGATGAAAGGGAACTTAATGAAAAACTGTTTTTT. This encodes CSVEDERELNEKLFF. The full variable domain, with the rest looked up from reference TRBV29-1 and TRBJ1-4, is SAVISQKPSRDICQRGTSLTIQCQVDSQVTMMFWYRQQPGQSLTLIATANQGSEATYESGFVIDKFPISRPNLTFSTLTVSNMSPEDSSIYLCSVEDERELNEKLFFGSGTQLSVL.

Notes on this clonotype: Its ends do not fully match the called genes, so a read error is possible. The CDR3 DNA reads as TGTGCCAGCAGCTTGGAACAGGGGCTGTATTTT. Translating gives CASSLEQGLYF. The chain carries TRBV5-3 and TRBJ2-3; TRBD1 matches at 7 bases. TRBV5-3 is identified as an open reading frame with a role that is uncertain. The CDR3 runs to 11 residues.

This clonotype has more than one count but fewer than ten. V gene TRBV7-2 combines with J gene TRBJ2-2, with a possible D match to TRBD2 (6 bases). CDR1 is SGHTA, CDR2 FQGNSA, per germline. CDR3 length equals 14 residues. Trimming took 5 bases from V and 6 from J, leaving 13 bases between them. This CDR3 reads CASSLGTPAGELFF. DNA for the CDR3: TGTGCCAGCAGCCTGGGGACTCCAGCCGGGGAGCTGTTTTTT.

This clonotype was counted between two and nine times. The rearrangement uses TRBV7-2 and TRBJ2-2, with 9 bases that match TRBD2. The CDR3 runs 15 residues. J was trimmed by 5 bases and V by 4 bases; bases with no gene match: 5. In germline, CDR1 is SGHTA, CDR2 FQGNSA. The CDR3 nucleotides are TGTGCCAGCAGCTCGGTAGCGGGAGATACCGGGGAGCTGTTTTTT. Residues: CASSSVAGDTGELFF.

V and J are TRBV2 and TRBJ2-2, with D perhaps matching TRBD2 (6 bases). V was cut by 3 bases and J by 4 bases, with 12 bases left in between. The CDR3 contains 15 residues. Germline V CDR1 and CDR2: SNHLY, FYNNEI. The CDR3 coding sequence is TGTGCCAGCAGTGACGGGACTTCTTCCACCGGGGAGCTGTTTTTT. Amino acid sequence: CASSDGTSSTGELFF.

V gene TRBV20-1 combines with J gene TRBJ2-5; unclear D gene. V shed 5 bases and J shed 4 bases, with 17 bases lying between them. This CDR3 is built from 14 residues. Germline values: CDR1 DFQATT, CDR2 SNEGSKA (reference sequence). The CDR3 here is CSAHRESPGETQYF. CDR3 bases: TGCAGTGCTCACCGCGAGTCCCCGGGAGAGACCCAGTACTTC.

This clonotype occurred a few times. The CDR3 nucleotides are TGTGCCAGCAGCTCCCGGGACAGAGAGAACACCGGGGAGCTGTTTTTT. Its translation is CASSSRDRENTGELFF. The chain uses TRBV7-9 and TRBJ2-2; TRBD1 agrees at 7 bases. With V trimmed by 4 bases and J by 1 base, 6 bases remained unmatched. The CDR3 runs to 16 residues. The germline CDR1 and CDR2 sequences are SEHNR and FQNEAQ (reference sequence).

This clonotype occurred a few times. This rearrangement joins TRBV27 to TRBJ2-5, with a weak D call TRBD2 (5 bases). V lost 6 bases to trimming and J lost 4 bases, with 15 bases between them. This CDR3 comprises 14 residues. Per the germline V gene, CDR1 is MNHEY and CDR2 is SMNVEV (reference sequence). CDR3 residues: CASRPGLRRETQYF. The CDR3 coding sequence is TGTGCCAGCAGGCCCGGACTCCGCAGAGAGACCCAGTACTTC.

At least ten counts were recorded for this clonotype. CDR3 residues: CASSLPSGGAPDTQYF. The CDR3 DNA reads TGTGCCAGCAGCTTACCAAGCGGGGGGGCACCAGATACGCAGTATTTT. V gene TRBV11-2 combines with J gene TRBJ2-3, with TRBD2 identical over 10 bases. The CDR3 extends over 16 amino acids. CDR1 SGHAT and CDR2 FQNNGV come from the germline V gene. The ends lost 2 bases at V and 4 bases at J; junction bases unmatched: 6.

With regard to this clonotype: A read error is possible here, since a much larger clone lies one base away. The rearrangement links TRBV29-1 to TRBJ2-7; perhaps TRBD2 as D (5 bases). The CDR3 runs to 11 residues. Trimming pared 5 bases from V and 6 bases from J, leaving 11 bases between. CDR1 and CDR2 (germline): SQVTM, ANQGSEA. CDR3 nucleotide sequence: TGCAGCGTTAAGACTATCTGCGAGCAGTACTTC. It yields the protein CSVKTICEQYF.